This T cell receptor beta chain comes out of a study of a mutant IDH1 vaccine in newly diagnosed glioma. With 2 bases removed from V and 1 base from J, the gap between germline ends came to 14 bases. CDR3 length: 16 amino acids. Germline loops: CDR1 SGHNT, CDR2 YYREEE (reference sequence). Points on this clone: Its target is unknown.

Time point given: week 47, end of study. In every dose of vaccine, 300 ug of mutant IDH1 20-mer peptide was given alongside topical imiquimod. Sequencing was performed with immunoSEQ multiplex PCR; in TCRdb, only in-frame clones are kept and a portion is missing. The table records 30,000 to 40,000 clones, roughly 90% of them present only once. This receptor was obtained from a middle-aged woman with glioma. The sample here was PBMCs, taken from a glioma patient whose treatment included an IDH1 peptide vaccine. V gene TRBV5-4 combines with J gene TRBJ2-3; D perhaps matches TRBD1 (6 bases). The CDR3 here is CASSLGGRDRTDTQYF. CDR3 nucleotide sequence: TGTGCCAGCAGCTTAGGGGGAAGGGACCGCACAGATACGCAGTATTTT.